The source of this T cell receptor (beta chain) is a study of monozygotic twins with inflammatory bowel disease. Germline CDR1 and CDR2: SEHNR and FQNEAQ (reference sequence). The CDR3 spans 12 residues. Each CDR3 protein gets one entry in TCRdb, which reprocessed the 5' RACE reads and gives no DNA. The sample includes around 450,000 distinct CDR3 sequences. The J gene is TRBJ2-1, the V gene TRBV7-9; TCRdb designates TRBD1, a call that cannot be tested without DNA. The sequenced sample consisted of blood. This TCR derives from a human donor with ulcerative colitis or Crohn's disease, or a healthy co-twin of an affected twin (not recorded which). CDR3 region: CASSLVTPGGIF.